These 32 T cell receptor beta chains originate from one sample sequenced in a study of somatic mutations in cytotoxic T cells in rheumatoid arthritis. Here immunoSEQ multiplex PCR was the method, and the copy in TCRdb shows in-frame clones only, minus some. The sample contains about 30,000 clones, approximately 78% of which appear only once. The sample consisted of CD8+ T cells sorted from blood. The receptors were sampled from an adult with rheumatoid arthritis.

This clone was detected once. This rearrangement joins TRBV21-1 to TRBJ2-4; TRBD2 was called by the table and not checked on the DNA. TRBV21-1 is recorded as a pseudogene. This CDR3 has 18 amino acids. Here the CDR3 DNA reads TGTGCCAGCAACGGACTAGCGAGGGTGGTACTAGCCAAAAACATTCAGTACTTC. Translating it yields CASNGLARVVLAKNIQYF.

The chain couples TRBV5-1 to TRBJ2-7; 7 nucleotides line up with TRBD2. V lost 4 bases to trimming and J lost 2 bases; unmatched junction nucleotides: 9. Per germline, CDR1 SGHRS and CDR2 YFSETQ. CDR3 length: 15 residues. For the CDR3, the DNA is TGCGCCAGCAGCGTAACGTGGGGGGGAACCTACGAGCAGTACTTC. It encodes CASSVTWGGTYEQYF.

This clone was seen more than once but under ten times. V and J are TRBV30 and TRBJ1-1, with D possibly matching TRBD1 (5 bases). V shed 4 bases and J shed 6 bases, with 15 bases lying between them. The germline V gene has CDR1 GTSNPN and CDR2 SVGIG (reference sequence). The CDR3 has 13 residues. The DNA of the CDR3 is TGTGCCTGGAAAGGGCCAGGGCCACCTGAAGCTTTCTTT. The encoded protein is CAWKGPGPPEAFF.

The rearrangement uses TRBV29-1 and TRBJ2-1; D not resolved. This CDR3 is 15 amino acids long. V was cut by 3 bases and J by 2 bases, with 14 bases left in between. Germline CDR1 SQVTM, CDR2 ANQGSEA. In DNA, the CDR3 is TGCAGCGTTGATGGAAGGCTAGGCGCCTACAATGAGCAGTTCTTC. It specifies CSVDGRLGAYNEQFF.

The chain employs TRBV7-6 and TRBJ2-2; 14 nucleotides align to TRBD2. Germline lookup yields CDR1 SGHVS and CDR2 FNYEAQ. There are 17 residues in the CDR3. J lost 5 bases, V lost 5 bases, and 7 bases had no gene match. This chain's CDR3 is CASSLLTSGRGTGELFF. DNA for the CDR3: TGTGCCAGCAGCCTCTTGACTAGCGGGAGGGGAACCGGGGAGCTGTTTTTT.

This clone was seen once. The chain carries TRBV27 and TRBJ1-4, with D possibly being TRBD1 (6 bases). The germline V and J ends were trimmed by 6 bases and 7 bases, with 15 bases remaining between them. There are 14 residues in the CDR3. Looked up from germline, CDR1 is MNHEY and CDR2 is SMNVEV (reference sequence). This CDR3 reads CASRAGGRGEKLFF. The CDR3 bases are TGTGCCAGCAGGGCGGGGGGCCGGGGTGAAAAACTGTTTTTT.

The rearrangement links TRBV10-3 to TRBJ2-3; D unresolved. The V and J ends lost 3 bases and 4 bases respectively, with 8 bases between them. Germline CDR1 is ENHRY and CDR2 is SYGVKD. The length of the CDR3 is 13 residues. The CDR3 DNA follows: TGTGCCATCAGTGAAGGTGCGGCAGATACGCAGTATTTT. Its translation is CAISEGAADTQYF.

The rearrangement joins TRBV30 to TRBJ2-1; TRBD2 matches at 12 bases. With V trimmed by 5 bases and J by 3 bases, 2 bases remained unmatched. Germline V lookup: CDR1 GTSNPN, CDR2 SVGIG (reference sequence). CDR3 length equals 14 residues. The CDR3 bases are TGTGCCTGGGGACTAGCGGGAAGCTACAATGAGCAGTTCTTC. Amino acid sequence: CAWGLAGSYNEQFF.

The chain is built from TRBV27 and TRBJ2-5; 8 nucleotides align to TRBD2. J lost 5 bases, V lost 4 bases, and 12 bases had no gene match. The CDR3 contains 16 residues. Germline CDR1 and CDR2: MNHEY and SMNVEV (reference sequence). In DNA form, the CDR3 reads TGTGCCAGCAGTTCCCTTAGCCGGGGGGGTGGGGAGACCCAGTACTTC. Its protein is CASSSLSRGGGETQYF.

The chain couples TRBV4-3 to TRBJ1-1; D possibly corresponds to TRBD1 (6 bases). This CDR3 is 15 amino acids long. Germline loops: CDR1 LGHNA, CDR2 YSLEER. V was pared by 4 bases and J by 10 bases, with 22 bases between. The CDR3 sequence is CASSPSGTRRIGAFF. The CDR3 region has the DNA TGCGCCAGCAGCCCTTCCGGGACAAGGAGAATTGGAGCTTTCTTT.

J is TRBJ1-2 and V is TRBV7-9, with TRBD1 matching over 10 bases. J lost 3 bases, V lost 4 bases, and 8 bases had no gene match. The CDR3 spans 16 residues. Germline values: CDR1 SEHNR, CDR2 FQNEAQ (reference sequence). CDR3 sequence reads: CASSSTDRGSHYGYTF. The DNA for the CDR3 is TGTGCCAGCAGCTCCACGGACAGGGGGAGCCACTATGGCTACACCTTC.

The gene calls are TRBV9 and TRBJ2-2; D unclear. The CDR3 has 16 residues. CDR1 is SGDLS and CDR2 is YYNGEE in the germline V gene. Trimming cost V 1 base and J 6 bases, with 16 bases left between them. The CDR3 DNA reads TGTGCCAGCAGCGTATCTAGTAAGGTTGTTCCCGGGGAGCTGTTTTTT. This translates into CASSVSSKVVPGELFF.

The V and J genes are TRBV2 and TRBJ2-1, with 7 nucleotides matching TRBD2. The CDR3 runs 13 residues. V lost 8 bases and J lost 9; bases outside the gene matches: 10. CDR1 and CDR2 from the germline V gene are SNHLY and FYNNEI. DNA for the CDR3: TGTGCCAGCTCTGGACTAGACTATGCTGAGCAGTTCTTC. Translating gives CASSGLDYAEQFF.

This clone was recorded once. The rearrangement links TRBV28 to TRBJ1-4, with 10 bases lining up with TRBD1. The germline gives CDR1 MDHEN, CDR2 SYDVKM. This CDR3 comprises 17 residues. Trimming cost V 3 bases and J 7 bases; bases outside gene matches: 11. CDR3 nucleotides: TGTGCCAGCAGTTTGGAAACAGCCCGGGACAGGGGTGAAAAACTGTTTTTT. Translated: CASSLETARDRGEKLFF.

This sequence joins TRBV28 and TRBJ2-7; 9 positions agree with TRBD2. The junction had 15 bases not matched to a gene; V was cut back by 3 bases and J by 6 bases. CDR3 length equals 17 residues. The germline V gene encodes CDR1 MDHEN and CDR2 SYDVKM. CDR3 in DNA: TGTGCCAGCAGTTTCATCGGGGGTAGCGGGAGTGGTCCCGAGCAGTACTTC. Residues: CASSFIGGSGSGPEQYF.

The CDR3 sequence: CASSMHRQGDEQFF. The CDR3 nucleotides are TGTGCCAGTAGTATGCACAGGCAAGGCGATGAGCAGTTCTTC. V and J are TRBV19 and TRBJ2-1, with D maybe TRBD1 (5 bases). Germline-derived CDR1 and CDR2 are LNHDA and SQIVND (reference sequence). The CDR3 totals 14 residues. Trimming stripped 3 bases from V and 8 bases from J, with 14 bases between.

The chain uses TRBV29-1 and TRBJ2-3; 7 positions agree with TRBD1. The J segment lost 10 bases and the V segment lost 4 bases, leaving 5 bases of the junction unmatched. This CDR3 comprises 11 residues. Per the germline V gene, CDR1 is SQVTM and CDR2 is ANQGSEA. Here the CDR3 reads CSVAPGGSQYF. In nucleotides, the CDR3 is TGCAGCGTTGCCCCAGGGGGTTCGCAGTATTTT.

The chain carries TRBV21-1 and TRBJ2-2; TRBD1 was called by the table and not checked on the DNA. TRBV21-1 is designated a pseudogene. The CDR3 consists of 13 residues. This chain's CDR3 is CASSQGPTGELFF. CDR3 DNA sequence: TGTGCCAGCAGCCAGGGGCCGACCGGGGAGCTGTTTTTT.

The rearrangement uses TRBV7-9 and TRBJ1-1, with D unresolved. In germline, CDR1 is SEHNR, CDR2 FQNEAQ (reference sequence). Between the trimmed V and J ends, which lost 2 bases and 1 base, there was a span of 11 bases. CDR3 size: 15 residues. In DNA, the CDR3 is TGTGCCAGCAGCTTATCCCCCGACGGGAACACTGAAGCTTTCTTT. Its protein is CASSLSPDGNTEAFF.

CDR3 sequence (DNA): TGTGCCAGCAGCTCGGGTGGCACAGATACGCAGTATTTT. Protein product: CASSSGGTDTQYF. This chain connects TRBV7-9 to TRBJ2-3, with D unresolved. CDR3 length equals 13 residues. Trimming took 4 bases from V and 1 from J, leaving 6 bases between them. CDR1 SEHNR and CDR2 FQNEAQ come from the germline V gene (reference sequence).

DNA for the CDR3: TGTGCCAGCAGCGTAGAGGGAGGTTTTAATCAGCCCCAGCATTTT. It yields the protein CASSVEGGFNQPQHF. The chain employs TRBV9 and TRBJ1-5; no reliable D call. Per germline, CDR1 SGDLS and CDR2 YYNGEE. V was shortened by 0 bases and J by 4 bases, with 11 bases between the two germline ends. The CDR3 covers 15 residues.

CDR3 protein: CASSLGARLATNEQFF. The CDR3 DNA reads TGTGCCAGCAGCTTAGGGGCGAGACTAGCGACCAATGAGCAGTTCTTC. The chain is built from TRBV11-2 and TRBJ2-1, with 8 bases aligning to TRBD2. The CDR3 loop spans 16 amino acids. CDR1 and CDR2 (germline): SGHAT, FQNNGV. V dropped 1 base and J dropped 6; count of bases not matched to a gene: 8.

The rearrangement links TRBV5-6 to TRBJ1-6; 8 bases map to TRBD1. The CDR3 loop spans 17 amino acids. Per the germline V gene, CDR1 is SGHDT and CDR2 is YYEEEE. The trim removed 4 bases at V and 6 bases at J, leaving 12 bases unmatched. CDR3 sequence: CASSTGPQGAGNSPLHF. CDR3 coding DNA: TGTGCCAGCAGCACCGGCCCGCAGGGGGCAGGTAATTCACCCCTCCACTTT.

This chain links TRBV9 with TRBJ2-1, with no clear D. Germline CDR1 SGDLS, CDR2 YYNGEE. CDR3 size: 13 residues. The V end lost 0 bases, the J end lost 7 bases, and 8 bases lay between the germline ends. The CDR3 coding sequence is TGTGCCAGCAGCGTAGGGACCGGGAATGAGCAGTTCTTC. Translation: CASSVGTGNEQFF. Full variable domain (remainder filled in from reference TRBV9 and TRBJ2-1): DSGVTQTPKHLITATGQRVTLRCSPRSGDLSVYWYQQSLDQGLQFLIQYYNGEERAKGNILERFSAQQFPDLHSELNLSSLELGDSALYFCASSVGTGNEQFFGPGTRLTVL.

The chain carries TRBV4-1 and TRBJ2-7, with D possibly TRBD1 on 6 matching bases. Germline CDR1 reads MGHRA; CDR2 reads YSYEKL. This CDR3 is 15 amino acids long. V shed 5 bases and J shed 2 bases, with 16 bases lying between them. CDR3 region: CASSSAGRGTYEQYF. The CDR3 DNA sequence: TGCGCCAGCAGCTCGGCGGGCAGGGGAACCTACGAGCAGTACTTC.

This clone occurred once. This chain's CDR3 is CSARDSQGYTF. CDR3 DNA sequence: TGCAGTGCTAGAGATTCGCAAGGCTACACCTTC. This chain uses TRBV20-1 with TRBJ1-2; D unclear. V was trimmed by 0 bases and J by 8 bases, leaving 7 bases between them. This CDR3 region has 11 residues. The germline V gene has CDR1 DFQATT and CDR2 SNEGSKA (reference sequence).

CDR3 DNA: TGTGCCAGCAGGGGGATGATGGACAGCTCATATGGCTACACCTTC. It specifies CASRGMMDSSYGYTF. The V gene is TRBV27, the J gene TRBJ1-2, with D perhaps TRBD1 (6 bases). This CDR3 region has 15 residues. The germline V gene has CDR1 MNHEY and CDR2 SMNVEV (reference sequence). Trimming took 6 bases from V and 5 from J, leaving 19 bases between them.

This clone was seen just once. CDR3 protein: CSVEEGQRGGDTQYF. The CDR3 bases are TGCAGCGTTGAAGAGGGCCAGCGGGGGGGAGATACGCAGTATTTT. The rearrangement links TRBV29-1 to TRBJ2-3, with 10 bases matching TRBD2. The V gene's germline CDR1 is SQVTM and CDR2 ANQGSEA. This CDR3 spans 15 amino acids. The V and J ends lost 0 bases and 5 bases, in that order; junction bases with no gene match: 5.

V gene TRBV7-9 combines with J gene TRBJ2-2, with D tentatively TRBD1 (5 bases). V was pared by 2 bases and J by 6 bases, with 19 bases between. CDR1 and CDR2 from the germline V gene are SEHNR and FQNEAQ (reference sequence). CDR3 length: 17 amino acids. CDR3 in amino acids: CASSLHTLLGQAGELFF. DNA of the CDR3: TGTGCCAGCAGCTTACATACACTTTTGGGGCAGGCCGGGGAGCTGTTTTTT.

In this sample, this clone turned up once. The chain recombines TRBV27 with TRBJ1-2; no firm D call. Germline V CDR1 and CDR2: MNHEY, SMNVEV (reference sequence). Trimming left V 7 bases short and J 4 bases short, with 13 bases between. The CDR3 has 13 amino acids. The CDR3 nucleotides are TGTGCCAGCAAGCCTGCCGGGGTCTATGGCTACACCTTC. Protein sequence: CASKPAGVYGYTF.

The J gene is TRBJ1-1, the V gene TRBV6-5; 8 positions agree with TRBD1. Germline V gene lookup returns CDR1 MNHEY and CDR2 SVGAGI. V was pared by 6 bases and J by 0 bases, with 0 bases of the junction left unmatched. The CDR3 runs 13 residues. The CDR3 DNA follows: TGTGCCAGCAGGACAGGGGTGAACACTGAAGCTTTCTTT. Encoded protein: CASRTGVNTEAFF.

The chain has TRBV7-9 and TRBJ1-2; 8 nucleotides agree with TRBD1. V was clipped by 0 bases and J by 3 bases; unmatched bases: 6. This CDR3 region has 16 residues. Germline assignment: CDR1 SEHNR and CDR2 FQNEAQ (reference sequence). CDR3 protein: CASSLADRGLDYGYTF. In DNA form, the CDR3 reads TGTGCCAGCAGCTTAGCCGACAGGGGCCTCGACTATGGCTACACCTTC.